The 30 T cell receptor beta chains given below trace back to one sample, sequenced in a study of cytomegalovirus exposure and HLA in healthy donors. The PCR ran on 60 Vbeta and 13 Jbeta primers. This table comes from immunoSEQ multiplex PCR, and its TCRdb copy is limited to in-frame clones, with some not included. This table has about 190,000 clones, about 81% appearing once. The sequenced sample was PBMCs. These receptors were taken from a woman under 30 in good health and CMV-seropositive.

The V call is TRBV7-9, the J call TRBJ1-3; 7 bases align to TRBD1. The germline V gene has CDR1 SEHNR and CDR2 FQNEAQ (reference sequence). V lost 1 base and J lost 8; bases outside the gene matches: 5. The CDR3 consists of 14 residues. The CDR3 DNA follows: TGTGCCAGCAGCTTAGAAGGCAGGGGGGACACCATATATTTT. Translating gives CASSLEGRGDTIYF.

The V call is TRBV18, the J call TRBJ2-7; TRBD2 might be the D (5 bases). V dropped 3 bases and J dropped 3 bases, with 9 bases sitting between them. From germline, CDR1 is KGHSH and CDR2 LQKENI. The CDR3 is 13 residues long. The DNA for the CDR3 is TGTGCCAGCTCACCGGAGGCTGACTACGAGCAGTACGTC. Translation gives CASSPEADYEQYV.

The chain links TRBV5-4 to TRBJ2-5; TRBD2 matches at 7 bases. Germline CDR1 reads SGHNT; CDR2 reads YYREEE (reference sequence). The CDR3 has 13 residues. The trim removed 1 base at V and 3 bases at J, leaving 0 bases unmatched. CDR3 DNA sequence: TGTGCCAGCAGCTTGCGGGGGGAAGAGACCCAGTACTTC. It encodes CASSLRGEETQYF.

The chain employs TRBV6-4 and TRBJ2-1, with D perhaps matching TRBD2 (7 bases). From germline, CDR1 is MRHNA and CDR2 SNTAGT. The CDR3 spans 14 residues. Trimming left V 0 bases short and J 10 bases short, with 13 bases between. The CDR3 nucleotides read TGTGCCAGCAGTGACTCGGGGGGGGCAAGGGAGCAGTTCTTC. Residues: CASSDSGGAREQFF.

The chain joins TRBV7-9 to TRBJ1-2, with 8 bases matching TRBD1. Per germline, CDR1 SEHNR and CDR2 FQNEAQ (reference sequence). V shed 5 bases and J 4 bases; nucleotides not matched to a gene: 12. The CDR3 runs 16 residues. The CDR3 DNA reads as TGTGCCAGCAGCACCAGACAGGGGTCCGCGACCTATGGCTACACCTTC. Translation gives CASSTRQGSATYGYTF.

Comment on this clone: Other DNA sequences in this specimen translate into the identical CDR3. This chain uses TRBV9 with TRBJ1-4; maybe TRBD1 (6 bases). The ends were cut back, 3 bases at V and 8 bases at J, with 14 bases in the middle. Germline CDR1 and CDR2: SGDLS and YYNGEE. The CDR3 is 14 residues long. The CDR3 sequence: CASSASGVHEKLFF. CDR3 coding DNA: TGTGCCAGCAGCGCGTCAGGGGTTCACGAAAAACTGTTTTTT.

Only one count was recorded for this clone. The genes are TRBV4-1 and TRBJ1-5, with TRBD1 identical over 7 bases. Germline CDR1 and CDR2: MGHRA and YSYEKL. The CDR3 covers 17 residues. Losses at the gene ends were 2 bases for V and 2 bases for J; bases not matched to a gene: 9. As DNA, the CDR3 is TGCGCCAGCAGCCAATCCCGACAGGGTGGGGGCAATCAGCCCCAGCATTTT. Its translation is CASSQSRQGGGNQPQHF.

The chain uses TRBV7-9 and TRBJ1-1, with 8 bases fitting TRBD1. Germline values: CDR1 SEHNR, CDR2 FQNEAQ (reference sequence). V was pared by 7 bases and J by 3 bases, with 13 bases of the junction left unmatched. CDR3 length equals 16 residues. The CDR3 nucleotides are TGTGCCAGCACGCCCGCGATCAGGGGGCGCCACACTGAAGCTTTCTTT. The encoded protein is CASTPAIRGRHTEAFF. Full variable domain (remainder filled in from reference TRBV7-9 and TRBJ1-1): DTGVSQNPRHKITKRGQNVTFRCDPISEHNRLYWYRQTLGQGPEFLTYFQNEAQLEKSRLLSDRFSAERPKGSFSTLEIQRTEQGDSAMYLCASTPAIRGRHTEAFFGQGTRLTVV.

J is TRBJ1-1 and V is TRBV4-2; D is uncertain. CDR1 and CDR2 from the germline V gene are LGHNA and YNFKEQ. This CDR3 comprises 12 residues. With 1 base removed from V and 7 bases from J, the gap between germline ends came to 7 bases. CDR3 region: CASSQVRSEAFF. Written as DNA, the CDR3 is TGTGCCAGCAGCCAAGTAAGGAGTGAAGCTTTCTTT.

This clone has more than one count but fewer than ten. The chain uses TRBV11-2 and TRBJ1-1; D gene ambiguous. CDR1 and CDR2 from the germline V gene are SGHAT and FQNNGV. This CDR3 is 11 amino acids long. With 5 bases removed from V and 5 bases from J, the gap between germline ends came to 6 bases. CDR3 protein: CASSLQTEAFF. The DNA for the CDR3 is TGTGCCAGCAGCCTCCAGACTGAAGCTTTCTTT. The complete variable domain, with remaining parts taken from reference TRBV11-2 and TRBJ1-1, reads EAGVAQSPRYKIIEKRQSVAFWCNPISGHATLYWYQQILGQGPKLLIQFQNNGVVDDSQLPKDRFSAERLKGVDSTLKIQPAKLEDSAVYLCASSLQTEAFFGQGTRLTVV.

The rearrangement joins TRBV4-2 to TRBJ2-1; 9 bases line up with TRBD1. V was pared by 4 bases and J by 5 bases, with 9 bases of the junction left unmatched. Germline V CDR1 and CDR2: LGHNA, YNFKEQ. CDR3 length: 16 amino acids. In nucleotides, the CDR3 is TGTGCCAGCAGCCCTGGCTGGGGACAGGGCGACAATGAGCAGTTCTTC. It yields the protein CASSPGWGQGDNEQFF.

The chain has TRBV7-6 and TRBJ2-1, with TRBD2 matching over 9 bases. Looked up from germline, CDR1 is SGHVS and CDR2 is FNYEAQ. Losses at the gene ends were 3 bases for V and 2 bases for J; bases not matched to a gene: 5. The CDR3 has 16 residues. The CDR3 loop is CASSLRGGGAYNEQFF. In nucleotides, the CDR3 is TGTGCCAGCAGCTTGAGGGGCGGGGGGGCCTACAATGAGCAGTTCTTC.

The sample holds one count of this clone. DNA for the CDR3: TGTGCCAGCAGTGAGGGCGACGGTGACGAGCAGTACTTC. As protein: CASSEGDGDEQYF. J is TRBJ2-7 and V is TRBV2; D unresolved. The germline gives CDR1 SNHLY, CDR2 FYNNEI. V lost 3 bases to trimming and J lost 5 bases, with 11 bases between them. The CDR3 consists of 13 residues. The full variable domain, its missing parts supplied by reference TRBV2 and TRBJ2-7, is EPEVTQTPSHQVTQMGQEVILRCVPISNHLYFYWYRQILGQKVEFLVSFYNNEISEKSEIFDDQFSVERPDGSNFTLKIRSTKLEDSAMYFCASSEGDGDEQYFGPGTRLTVT.

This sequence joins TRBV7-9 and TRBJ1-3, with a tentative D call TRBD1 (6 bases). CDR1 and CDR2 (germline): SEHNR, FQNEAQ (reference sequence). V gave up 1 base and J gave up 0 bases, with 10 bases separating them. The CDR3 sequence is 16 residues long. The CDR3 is CASSLGTVGSGNTIYF. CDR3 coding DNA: TGTGCCAGCAGCTTAGGGACAGTCGGCTCTGGAAACACCATATATTTT.

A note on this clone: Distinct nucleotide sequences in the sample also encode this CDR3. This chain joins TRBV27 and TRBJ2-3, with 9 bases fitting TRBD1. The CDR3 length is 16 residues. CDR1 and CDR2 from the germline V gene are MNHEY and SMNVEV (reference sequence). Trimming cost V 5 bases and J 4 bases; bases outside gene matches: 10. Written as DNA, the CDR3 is TGTGCCAGCAGTCGCGCCATGGGACAGGGAGCAGATACGCAGTATTTT. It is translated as CASSRAMGQGADTQYF.

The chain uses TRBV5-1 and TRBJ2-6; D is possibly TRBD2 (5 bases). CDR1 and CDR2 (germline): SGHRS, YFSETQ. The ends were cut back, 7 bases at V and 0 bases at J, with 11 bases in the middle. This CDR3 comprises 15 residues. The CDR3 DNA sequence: TGCGCCAGCGCCCGCGGGCCCTCTGGGGCCAACGTCCTGACTTTC. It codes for CASARGPSGANVLTF.

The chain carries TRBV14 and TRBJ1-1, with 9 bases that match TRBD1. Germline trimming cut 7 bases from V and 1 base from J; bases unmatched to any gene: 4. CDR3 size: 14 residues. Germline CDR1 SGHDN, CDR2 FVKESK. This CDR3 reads CASNRQGGNTEAFF. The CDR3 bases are TGTGCCAGCAACCGACAGGGGGGGAACACTGAAGCTTTCTTT.

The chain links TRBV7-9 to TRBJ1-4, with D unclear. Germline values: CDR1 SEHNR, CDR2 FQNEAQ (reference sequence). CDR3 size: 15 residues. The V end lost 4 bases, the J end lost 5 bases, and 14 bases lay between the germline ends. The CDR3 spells CASSSEGWKNEKLFF. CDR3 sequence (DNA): TGTGCCAGCAGCTCGGAGGGATGGAAGAATGAAAAACTGTTTTTT.

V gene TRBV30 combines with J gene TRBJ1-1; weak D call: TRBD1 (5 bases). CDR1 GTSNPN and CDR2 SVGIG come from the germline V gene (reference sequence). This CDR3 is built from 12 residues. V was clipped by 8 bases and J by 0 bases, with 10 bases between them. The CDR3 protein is CAAGLMNTEAFF. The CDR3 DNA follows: TGTGCCGCGGGACTGATGAACACTGAAGCTTTCTTT.

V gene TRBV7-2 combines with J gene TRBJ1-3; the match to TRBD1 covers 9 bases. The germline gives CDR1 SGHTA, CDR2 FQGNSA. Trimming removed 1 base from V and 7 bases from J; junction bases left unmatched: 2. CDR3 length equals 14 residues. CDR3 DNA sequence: TGTGCCAGCAGCTTAGACAGGGGGCTCAACACCATATATTTT. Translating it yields CASSLDRGLNTIYF.

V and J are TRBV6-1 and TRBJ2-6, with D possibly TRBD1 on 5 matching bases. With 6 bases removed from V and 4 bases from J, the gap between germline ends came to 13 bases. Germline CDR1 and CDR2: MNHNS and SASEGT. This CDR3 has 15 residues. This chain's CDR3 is CASRPQGSGANVLTF. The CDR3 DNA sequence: TGTGCCAGCAGACCCCAGGGATCCGGGGCCAACGTCCTGACTTTC.

CDR3 bases: TGTGCCAGCAGTGAGCGGGGAGGGGCAGATACGCAGTATTTT. Protein product: CASSERGGADTQYF. The chain has TRBV6-4 and TRBJ2-3; 7 bases are a match to TRBD2. Germline CDR1 and CDR2: MRHNA and SNTAGT. Trimming at V came to 3 bases and at J to 4 bases, leaving 4 bases not matched to a gene. This CDR3 region has 14 residues.

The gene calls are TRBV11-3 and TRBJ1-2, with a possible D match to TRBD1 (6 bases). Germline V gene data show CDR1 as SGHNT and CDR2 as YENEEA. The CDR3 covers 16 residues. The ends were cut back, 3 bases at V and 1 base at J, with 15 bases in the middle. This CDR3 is CASSFEGRGGNYGYTF. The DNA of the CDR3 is TGTGCCAGCAGCTTTGAAGGCCGAGGGGGTAACTATGGCTACACCTTC.

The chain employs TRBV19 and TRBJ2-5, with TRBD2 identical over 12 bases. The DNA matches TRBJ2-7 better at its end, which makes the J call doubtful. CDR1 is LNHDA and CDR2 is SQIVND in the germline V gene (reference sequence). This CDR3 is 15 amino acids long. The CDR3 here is CASSGTSGPSYEQYF. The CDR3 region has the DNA TGTGCCAGTAGTGGGACTAGCGGGCCTTCCTACGAGCAGTACTTC.

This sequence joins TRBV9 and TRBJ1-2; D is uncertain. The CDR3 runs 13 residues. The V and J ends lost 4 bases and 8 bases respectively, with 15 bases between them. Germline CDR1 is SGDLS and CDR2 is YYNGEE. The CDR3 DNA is TGTGCCAGCAGCCTAGATCCCTTCAGAGGCTACACCTTC. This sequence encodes CASSLDPFRGYTF. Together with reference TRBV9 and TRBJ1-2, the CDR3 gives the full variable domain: DSGVTQTPKHLITATGQRVTLRCSPRSGDLSVYWYQQSLDQGLQFLIQYYNGEERAKGNILERFSAQQFPDLHSELNLSSLELGDSALYFCASSLDPFRGYTFGSGTRLTVV.

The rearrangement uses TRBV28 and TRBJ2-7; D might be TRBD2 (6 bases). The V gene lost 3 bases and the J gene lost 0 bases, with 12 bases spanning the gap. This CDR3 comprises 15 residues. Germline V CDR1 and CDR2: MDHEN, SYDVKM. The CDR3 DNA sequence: TGTGCCAGCAGTTTTCGCGGGGCGAGCTCCTACGAGCAGTACGTC. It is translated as CASSFRGASSYEQYV.

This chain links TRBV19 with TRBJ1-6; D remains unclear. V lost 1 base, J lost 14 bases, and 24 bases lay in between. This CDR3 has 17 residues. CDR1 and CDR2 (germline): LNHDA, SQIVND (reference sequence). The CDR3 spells CASSIVVPEGIGGSLHF. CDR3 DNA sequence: TGTGCCAGTAGTATAGTGGTCCCGGAGGGTATAGGAGGATCCCTCCACTTT.

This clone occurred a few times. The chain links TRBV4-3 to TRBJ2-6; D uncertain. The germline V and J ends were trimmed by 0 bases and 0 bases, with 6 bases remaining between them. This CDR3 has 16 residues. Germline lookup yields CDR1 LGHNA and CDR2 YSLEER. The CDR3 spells CASSQDESSGANVLTF. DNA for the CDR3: TGCGCCAGCAGCCAAGATGAGAGCTCTGGGGCCAACGTCCTGACTTTC.

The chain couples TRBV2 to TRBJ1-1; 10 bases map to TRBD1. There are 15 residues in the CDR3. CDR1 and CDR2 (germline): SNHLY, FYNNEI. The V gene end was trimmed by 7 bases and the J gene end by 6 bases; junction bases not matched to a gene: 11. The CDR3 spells CASMGGDRGHSEAFF. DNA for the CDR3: TGTGCCAGCATGGGGGGGGACAGGGGACACTCTGAAGCTTTCTTT.

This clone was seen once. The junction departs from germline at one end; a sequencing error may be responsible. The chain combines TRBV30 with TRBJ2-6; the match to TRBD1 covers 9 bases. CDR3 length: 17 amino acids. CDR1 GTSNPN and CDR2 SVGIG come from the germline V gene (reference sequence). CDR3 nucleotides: TGTGCCTGGATAGGGGGGACAGGGAATGTAGGGGCCAACGGCCTGACTTTC. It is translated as CAWIGGTGNVGANGLTF. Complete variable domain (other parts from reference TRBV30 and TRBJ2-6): SQTIHQWPATLVQPVGSPLSLECTVEGTSNPNLYWYRQAAGRGLQLLFYSVGIGQISSEVPQNLSASRPQDRQFILSSKKLLLSDSGFYLCAWIGGTGNVGANGLTFGAGSRLTVL.